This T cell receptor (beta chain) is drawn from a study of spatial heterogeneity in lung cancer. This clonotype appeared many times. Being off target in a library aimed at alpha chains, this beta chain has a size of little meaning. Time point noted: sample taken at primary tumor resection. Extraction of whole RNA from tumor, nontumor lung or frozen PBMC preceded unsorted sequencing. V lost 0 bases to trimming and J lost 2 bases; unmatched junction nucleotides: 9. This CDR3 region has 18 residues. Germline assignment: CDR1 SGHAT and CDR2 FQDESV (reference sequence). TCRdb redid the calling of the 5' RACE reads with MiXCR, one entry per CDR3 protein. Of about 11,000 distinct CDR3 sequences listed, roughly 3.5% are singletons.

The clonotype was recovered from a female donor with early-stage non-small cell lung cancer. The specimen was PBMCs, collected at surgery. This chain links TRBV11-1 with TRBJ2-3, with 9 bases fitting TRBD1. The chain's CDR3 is CASSLAMGQGNDTDTQYF. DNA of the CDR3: TGTGCCAGCAGCTTAGCGATGGGACAGGGAAACGACACAGATACGCAGTATTTT.